These 23 T cell receptor beta chains were all obtained from the same sample, sequenced in a study of metastatic and nonmetastatic thyroid tumors. TCRdb re-called the PCR reads via MiXCR. The table shows tens of thousands of clones, with approximately 40% occurring only once. Patients had received no treatment of any kind before thyroid surgery. What was sequenced was blood. The receptors were sampled from a male donor with papillary thyroid cancer or a benign thyroid nodule (not recorded which). Some clones in this sample may be carry-over from other donors' samples.

By proportion, this clone is medium-sized (0.01 to 0.1%). The CDR3 DNA follows: TGTGCCAGCTGCCCCCAGGGGTTTAATTCACCCCTCCACTTT. Amino acids: CASCPQGFNSPLHF. The chain is built from TRBV28 and TRBJ1-6; D is perhaps TRBD1 (6 bases). This CDR3 comprises 14 residues. The V end lost 8 bases, the J end lost 6 bases, and 14 bases lay between the germline ends. Germline V gene lookup returns CDR1 MDHEN and CDR2 SYDVKM.

This clone is categorized as medium-sized. V and J are TRBV5-1 and TRBJ1-5, with D possibly matching TRBD1 (5 bases). V shed 3 bases and J shed 11 bases, with 18 bases lying between them. The CDR3 length is 14 residues. Germline V CDR1 and CDR2: SGHRS, YFSETQ. Here the CDR3 reads CASSSGQARVAQHF. The CDR3 DNA is TGCGCCAGCAGCTCAGGGCAGGCCAGGGTGGCCCAGCATTTT.

The V and J genes are TRBV11-3 and TRBJ2-7; TRBD2 aligns across 8 bases. The CDR3 length is 15 residues. V lost 6 bases and J lost 6; bases outside the gene matches: 13. Germline V gives CDR1 SGHNT, CDR2 YENEEA. The DNA for the CDR3 is TGTGCCAGCAGACCCCTTACGGGAGGGCCAGGCGAGCAGTACTTC. Its translation: CASRPLTGGPGEQYF.

For the CDR3, the DNA is TGTGCCAGCAGCACCGGGCTGTACAATGAGCAGTTCTTC. This encodes CASSTGLYNEQFF. The V and J genes are TRBV7-3 and TRBJ2-1; D unresolved. This CDR3 contains 13 residues. With 5 bases removed from V and 4 bases from J, the gap between germline ends came to 9 bases. Germline loops: CDR1 SGHTA, CDR2 FQGTGA.

In nucleotides, the CDR3 is TGTGCCAGCAGCCGGACTAGCGGGAGGGCCGTGGAGCTGTTTTTT. Translating gives CASSRTSGRAVELFF. The V gene is TRBV6-1, the J gene TRBJ2-2; 15 positions agree with TRBD2. The CDR3 spans 15 residues. With V trimmed by 6 bases and J by 10 bases, 6 bases remained unmatched. Germline V gene data show CDR1 as MNHNS and CDR2 as SASEGT.

By share, this clone ranks as medium-sized. CDR3 in amino acids: CASSPDRGLTAYEQYF. CDR3 coding DNA: TGCGCCAGCAGCCCTGACAGGGGGCTGACGGCTTACGAGCAGTACTTC. V usage is TRBV5-1 and J usage is TRBJ2-7; 10 bases are shared with TRBD1. The CDR3 is 16 amino acids. The V and J ends lost 4 bases and 4 bases, in that order; junction bases with no gene match: 11. CDR1 and CDR2 (germline): SGHRS, YFSETQ. Drawing the rest from reference TRBV5-1 and TRBJ2-7, the complete variable domain is KAGVTQTPRYLIKTRGQQVTLSCSPISGHRSVSWYQQTPGQGLQFLFEYFSETQRNKGNFPGRFSGRQFSNSRSEMNVSTLELGDSALYLCASSPDRGLTAYEQYFGPGTRLTVT.

J is TRBJ1-2 and V is TRBV7-8; D is perhaps TRBD1 (5 bases). The CDR3 runs to 14 residues. Germline CDR1 is SGHVS and CDR2 is FQNEAQ. The germline V and J ends were trimmed by 5 bases and 3 bases, with 13 bases remaining between them. This CDR3 is CASSPEGADYGYTF. CDR3 sequence (DNA): TGTGCCAGCAGCCCCGAAGGGGCGGACTATGGCTACACCTTC. Drawing the rest from reference TRBV7-8 and TRBJ1-2, the complete variable domain is GAGVSQSPRYKVAKRGQDVALRCDPISGHVSLFWYQQALGQGPEFLTYFQNEAQLDKSGLPSDRFFAERPEGSVSTLKIQRTQQEDSAVYLCASSPEGADYGYTFGSGTRLTVV.

This chain uses TRBV27 with TRBJ2-5, with 12 nucleotides matching TRBD1. The CDR3 is made up of 15 amino acids. Germline V CDR1 and CDR2: MNHEY, SMNVEV (reference sequence). V dropped 5 bases and J dropped 5; count of bases not matched to a gene: 6. CDR3 sequence (DNA): TGTGCCAGCAGTGAGGGACAGGGGGCCGGGGAGACCCAGTACTTC. Its translation: CASSEGQGAGETQYF.

This chain links TRBV20-1 with TRBJ2-1; D may be TRBD2 (6 bases). The V gene lost 1 base and the J gene lost 6 bases, with 10 bases spanning the gap. Germline V gene data show CDR1 as DFQATT and CDR2 as SNEGSKA (reference sequence). The CDR3 is 13 residues long. The CDR3 sequence is CSARGGLSNEQFF. The CDR3 DNA is TGCAGTGCTAGAGGGGGACTGTCCAATGAGCAGTTCTTC.

In its sample, this clone ranks as medium-sized (0.01 to 0.1%). The chain combines TRBV7-8 with TRBJ2-6; 10 nucleotides match TRBD1. V lost 3 bases and J lost 3; bases outside the gene matches: 5. The CDR3 extends over 17 amino acids. Germline V gene data show CDR1 as SGHVS and CDR2 as FQNEAQ. Written as DNA, the CDR3 is TGTGCCAGCAGCTTTGAGACAGGGGGCGGTGGGGCCAACGTCCTGACTTTC. Translation gives CASSFETGGGGANVLTF.

The chain links TRBV20-1 to TRBJ1-3, with 7 bases that match TRBD1. The CDR3 extends over 15 amino acids. Germline CDR1 reads DFQATT; CDR2 reads SNEGSKA (reference sequence). J lost 0 bases, V lost 5 bases, and 7 bases had no gene match. The CDR3 DNA reads TGCAGTGCTCCTGACAGGGCCTACTCTGGAAACACCATATATTTT. This gives the protein CSAPDRAYSGNTIYF.

The rearrangement uses TRBV7-3 and TRBJ2-5; 7 bases fit TRBD2. Trimming cost V 1 base and J 2 bases; bases outside gene matches: 4. The germline V gene encodes CDR1 SGHTA and CDR2 FQGTGA. The CDR3 runs to 15 residues. CDR3 in DNA: TGTGCCAGCAGCTTAAGATCGGGGGGTCAAGAGACCCAGTACTTC. The encoded protein is CASSLRSGGQETQYF.

This sequence joins TRBV25-1 and TRBJ2-2; tentatively, D is TRBD1 or TRBD2 (7 bases each). The CDR3 has 14 amino acids. Germline-derived CDR1 and CDR2 are MGHDK and SYGVNS. Between the trimmed V and J ends, which lost 4 bases and 3 bases, there was a span of 9 bases. Written as DNA, the CDR3 is TGTGCCAGCAGTGCAGGGGGGGACACCGGGGAGCTGTTTTTT. It translates to CASSAGGDTGELFF.

This clone was seen a handful of times. The gene calls are TRBV28 and TRBJ2-2; D may be TRBD1 (5 bases). CDR3 length: 16 residues. Germline V gene sequence: CDR1 MDHEN, CDR2 SYDVKM. The V end lost 7 bases, the J end lost 7 bases, and 22 bases lay between the germline ends. As DNA, the CDR3 is TGTGCCAGCAACCATCTCGGGCAGGGTTTCATCGGGGAGCTGTTTTTT. Translation gives CASNHLGQGFIGELFF. Full variable domain (outside the CDR3, taken from reference TRBV28 and TRBJ2-2): DVKVTQSSRYLVKRTGEKVFLECVQDMDHENMFWYRQDPGLGLRLIYFSYDVKMKEKGDIPEGYSVSREKKERFSLILESASTNQTSMYLCASNHLGQGFIGELFFGEGSRLTVL.

Only a few counts were recorded for this clone. The chain combines TRBV12-3 or TRBV12-4 with TRBJ1-6; TRBD1 aligns across 7 bases. The CDR3 runs to 12 residues. V gave up 6 bases and J gave up 13 bases; unmatched junction bases: 6. The CDR3 is CASRPGQLPLHF. In nucleotides, the CDR3 is TGTGCCAGCAGACCGGGACAGCTCCCCCTCCACTTT.

There are many counts of this clone. A clone one base away is much larger, so this may be a read error. The V and J genes are TRBV28 and TRBJ2-7; 10 bases match TRBD1. Germline lookup yields CDR1 MDHEN and CDR2 SYDVKM. This CDR3 region has 16 residues. V was clipped by 4 bases and J by 4 bases; unmatched bases: 10. The CDR3 DNA sequence: TGTGCCAGCAGTTCCCGGGGAGGACAGGGGGTTTACGAGCAGTACTTC. This sequence encodes CASSSRGGQGVYEQYF.

This clone is classed as medium-sized. The gene calls are TRBV20-1 and TRBJ2-7; 10 positions agree with TRBD2. The CDR3 length is 13 residues. Germline CDR1 is DFQATT and CDR2 is SNEGSKA (reference sequence). J was trimmed by 0 bases and V by 7 bases; bases with no gene match: 3. CDR3 DNA: TGCAGTGTAACTAGCGGGGCCTCCTACGAGCAGTACTTC. This translates into CSVTSGASYEQYF.

This clone has ten or more counts. The chain uses TRBV3-1 and TRBJ1-5; D is unclear. The germline V gene encodes CDR1 LGHDT and CDR2 YNNKEL (reference sequence). Trimming pared 1 base from V and 3 bases from J, leaving 7 bases between. The CDR3 covers 14 residues. This CDR3 reads CASSQGAYNQPQHF. Written as DNA, the CDR3 is TGTGCCAGCAGCCAAGGGGCCTACAATCAGCCCCAGCATTTT.

Many counts were recorded for this clone. The gene calls are TRBV5-4 and TRBJ1-6; weak D call: TRBD1 (5 bases). V was clipped by 4 bases and J by 5 bases, with 10 bases between them. Germline loops: CDR1 SGHNT, CDR2 YYREEE (reference sequence). The CDR3 is made up of 14 amino acids. Here the CDR3 DNA reads TGTGCCAGCAGCGGCGGGACGAATAATTCACCCCTCCACTTT. As protein: CASSGGTNNSPLHF.

This clone has only a few counts. The chain combines TRBV27 with TRBJ1-5, with D perhaps matching TRBD1 (6 bases). CDR3 length: 13 residues. Germline loops: CDR1 MNHEY, CDR2 SMNVEV (reference sequence). V lost 5 bases and J lost 9, with 14 bases in between. CDR3 sequence: CASSTHRDRPQHF. CDR3 in DNA: TGTGCCAGCAGTACGCACAGGGACCGGCCCCAGCATTTT.

The chain carries TRBV7-2 and TRBJ2-7, with 9 bases matching TRBD2. This CDR3 is built from 15 residues. Germline loops: CDR1 SGHTA, CDR2 FQGNSA. V was pared by 5 bases and J by 3 bases, with 8 bases of the junction left unmatched. The CDR3 loop reads CASSALAGDHYEQYF. The CDR3 coding sequence is TGTGCCAGCAGCGCCTTAGCGGGAGATCACTACGAGCAGTACTTC. The variable domain in full, completed from reference TRBV7-2 and TRBJ2-7, reads GAGVSQSPSNKVTEKGKDVELRCDPISGHTALYWYRQSLGQGLEFLIYFQGNSAPDKSGLPSDRFSAERTGGSVSTLTIQRTQQEDSAVYLCASSALAGDHYEQYFGPGTRLTVT.

This clone has only a few counts. The rearrangement joins TRBV6-2 or TRBV6-3 to TRBJ1-3; D is unresolved. Between the trimmed V and J ends, which lost 0 bases and 0 bases, there was a span of 6 bases. The CDR3 is made up of 15 amino acids. The germline gives CDR1 MNHEY, CDR2 SVGEGT. The CDR3 nucleotides read TGTGCCAGCAGTTACTCGCGGGACTCTGGAAACACCATATATTTT. It translates to CASSYSRDSGNTIYF.

In its sample, this clone was seen many times. The V and J genes are TRBV7-9 and TRBJ2-2; 8 bases match TRBD2. CDR1 and CDR2 from the germline V gene are SEHNR and FQNEAQ (reference sequence). V trimming: 5 bases; J trimming: 3 bases; junction bases outside the gene matches: 5. CDR3 length: 15 amino acids. The CDR3, as DNA: TGTGCCAGCAGCGTAAGCGGGAGCTACACCGGGGAGCTGTTTTTT. Encoded protein: CASSVSGSYTGELFF.